The rows below give T cell receptor beta chains drawn from one sample of a study of T cells after yellow fever vaccination. Each CDR3 protein gets one entry after TCRdb re-called the 5' RACE reads with MiXCR. The sample contains approximately 550,000 distinct CDR3 sequences, 15% to 20% of which appear only once. The sample was PBMCs, taken 15 days after the yellow fever booster vaccination. The receptor set was obtained from a man in his thirties or forties who received the YFV17D yellow fever vaccine. Each CDR3 is given with its conserved first and last residue. Fields, in order: clone size, D gene, V gene, J gene, CDR3 protein, CDR3 DNA. D genes are given only for firm matches. Clone size is stated in some rows and not others, as once, few, many or a class when expanded.

>few|TRBD2|TRBV5-1|TRBJ2-5
CASSLVSGPGETQYF
TGCGCCAGCAGCTTGGTTAGCGGGCCCGGGGAGACCCAGTACTTC
>-|-|TRBV7-9|TRBJ2-1
CASSLTSTRSHEQFF
TGTGCCAGCAGCTTAACTAGCACACGTTCGCATGAGCAGTTCTTC
>few|-|TRBV25-1|TRBJ2-2
CATSPWENTGELFF
TGTGCCACCTCCCCGTGGGAGAACACCGGGGAGCTGTTTTTT
>-|-|TRBV27|TRBJ2-1
CASLSSYNEQFF
TGTGCCAGCTTATCGTCCTACAATGAGCAGTTCTTC
>few|TRBD2|TRBV5-1|TRBJ2-5
CASSFTSGSGETQYF
TGCGCCAGCAGCTTTACTAGCGGGAGTGGTGAGACCCAGTACTTC
>many|TRBD1|TRBV12-3/TRBV12-4|TRBJ1-5
CASSLIGQGGGNQPQHF
TGTGCCAGCAGTTTAATTGGACAGGGGGGGGGCAATCAGCCCCAGCATTTT
>-|-|TRBV9|TRBJ2-1
CASSVVGRSYEQFF
TGTGCCAGCAGCGTAGTTGGTCGGAGCTATGAGCAGTTCTTC
>-|-|TRBV20-1|TRBJ2-5
CSAPHTRAETQYF
TGCAGTGCTCCTCATACTAGGGCCGAGACCCAGTACTTC
>few|-|TRBV6-1|TRBJ1-1
CASFGIGAMNTEAFF
TGTGCCAGCTTTGGCATCGGTGCGATGAACACTGAAGCTTTCTTT
>few|-|TRBV4-3|TRBJ2-3
CASSQLGRGVDTQYF
TGCGCCAGCAGCCAACTCGGGCGGGGAGTGGATACGCAGTATTTT
>few|-|TRBV3-1|TRBJ2-4
CASSRTNIQYF
TGTGCCAGCAGCCGGACCAACATTCAGTACTTC
>few|-|TRBV6-2/TRBV6-3|TRBJ2-1
CASSYGAESYNEQFF
TGTGCCAGCAGTTATGGGGCAGAGTCCTACAATGAGCAGTTCTTC
>-|-|TRBV2|TRBJ1-5
CASRKELNQPQHF
TGTGCCAGCAGGAAGGAGCTCAATCAGCCCCAGCATTTT
>-|-|TRBV7-9|TRBJ1-2
CASSFRDGYTF
TGTGCCAGCAGCTTCAGGGATGGCTACACCTTC
>few|TRBD1|TRBV5-1|TRBJ2-7
CASSRGVGTGIYEQYF
TGCGCCAGCAGCAGGGGGGTTGGGACAGGGATCTACGAGCAGTACTTC
>few|TRBD2|TRBV5-6|TRBJ2-1
CASSLRGSSNNEQFF
TGTGCCAGCAGCTTGCGCGGGAGTTCCAACAATGAGCAGTTCTTC
>-|-|TRBV15|TRBJ2-3
CATSRDASGTDTQYF
TGTGCCACCAGCAGAGATGCGAGCGGCACAGATACGCAGTATTTT
>-|-|TRBV4-3|TRBJ2-5
CASSHHASGEETQYF
TGCGCCAGCAGCCACCACGCCTCTGGGGAAGAGACCCAGTACTTC
>-|TRBD2|TRBV20-1|TRBJ2-7
CSARGLAGVYEQYF
TGCAGTGCTAGAGGCCTAGCGGGTGTCTACGAGCAGTACTTC
>few|-|TRBV4-3|TRBJ2-7
CASSQDSGIENEQYF
TGCGCCAGCAGCCAAGATTCGGGGATCGAGAACGAGCAGTACTTC
>few|-|TRBV20-1|TRBJ2-7
CSARRDNTYEQYF
TGCAGTGCCAGGCGGGACAACACCTACGAGCAGTACTTC
>-|-|TRBV11-2|TRBJ2-7
CASSHRAPKRYEQYF
TGTGCCAGCAGCCACCGGGCCCCCAAAAGATACGAGCAGTACTTC
>-|TRBD2|TRBV5-4|TRBJ2-7
CASSESGSVYEQYF
TGTGCCAGCAGCGAGAGCGGGAGTGTTTACGAGCAGTACTTC
>few|-|TRBV5-5|TRBJ2-7
CASSLVGNAYEQYF
TGTGCCAGCAGCTTGGTAGGGAACGCCTACGAGCAGTACTTC